The 25 T cell receptor beta chains below come from one sample, sequenced in a study of early T cells in non-severe SARS-CoV-2 infection. MiXCR, run by TCRdb on the 5' RACE reads, gives a single entry per CDR3 protein. Of 79,000 or so distinct CDR3 sequences in the sample, around 13% are singletons; the top ten hold approximately 1.1%. The sequenced sample consisted of whole blood. These receptors were obtained from an adult who was a healthcare worker with PCR-confirmed SARS-CoV-2 infection or an uninfected control (not recorded which).

The V call is TRBV11-2, the J call TRBJ2-3, with 10 bases fitting TRBD2. Trimming took 1 base from V and 4 from J; bases not matched to a gene: 2. In germline, CDR1 is SGHAT, CDR2 FQNNGV. The CDR3 extends over 15 amino acids. The CDR3 spells CASSLGLAGADTQYF. The CDR3 bases are TGTGCCAGCAGCTTAGGGCTAGCGGGAGCAGATACGCAGTATTTT.

This clonotype occurred many times. V gene TRBV9 combines with J gene TRBJ2-7; TRBD2 might be the D (7 bases). The length of the CDR3 is 15 residues. The V gene lost 4 bases and the J gene lost 3 bases, with 17 bases spanning the gap. Germline V gives CDR1 SGDLS, CDR2 YYNGEE. The CDR3 DNA reads as TGTGCCAGCAGCCCCCTCCTGAGGGGGGGCTACGAGCAGTACTTC. This translates into CASSPLLRGGYEQYF.

The chain employs TRBV10-3 and TRBJ2-3, with 11 positions matching TRBD2. CDR1 and CDR2 (germline): ENHRY, SYGVKD. V trimming: 3 bases; J trimming: 4 bases; junction bases outside the gene matches: 3. The CDR3 covers 15 residues. The CDR3 nucleotides read TGTGCCATCAGTGAAACTAGCGGGAGATCAGATACGCAGTATTTT. Translation gives CAISETSGRSDTQYF.

This clonotype has at least ten counts. The V gene is TRBV27, the J gene TRBJ2-1, with a tentative D call TRBD2 (6 bases). This CDR3 has 15 amino acids. V dropped 7 bases and J dropped 0 bases, with 13 bases sitting between them. Germline V lookup: CDR1 MNHEY, CDR2 SMNVEV (reference sequence). CDR3 residues: CASTHLADSYNEQFF. The CDR3 bases are TGTGCCAGCACTCATTTAGCGGACTCCTACAATGAGCAGTTCTTC.

This clonotype was detected a few times. The chain carries TRBV11-2 and TRBJ2-3, with D unresolved. Germline V gives CDR1 SGHAT, CDR2 FQNNGV. The CDR3 extends over 15 amino acids. With 4 bases removed from V and 2 bases from J, the gap between germline ends came to 13 bases. CDR3 nucleotides: TGTGCCAGCAGCTCAACACCGACGTTCACAGATACGCAGTATTTT. Translating it yields CASSSTPTFTDTQYF.

This clonotype has at least ten counts. The rearrangement links TRBV7-2 to TRBJ2-3; D unclear. CDR1 is SGHTA and CDR2 is FQGNSA in the germline V gene. V was cut by 7 bases and J by 2 bases, with 13 bases left in between. This CDR3 contains 14 residues. CDR3 amino acids: CASTPRSHTDTQYF. CDR3 DNA sequence: TGTGCCAGCACCCCTCGGAGCCACACAGATACGCAGTATTTT.

The sample holds one count of this clonotype. As the CDR3 is not closed by the conserved phenylalanine or tryptophan, this likely results from a read error. This chain uses TRBV7-9 with TRBJ1-1; D possibly corresponds to TRBD1 (6 bases). V was cut by 0 bases and J by 7 bases, with 12 bases left in between. This CDR3 has 14 amino acids. CDR1 SEHNR and CDR2 FQNEAQ come from the germline V gene (reference sequence). The DNA for the CDR3 is TGTGCCAGCAGCTTAGCGAGGACAGTCAGTGAAGCTTTCTCT. It yields the protein CASSLARTVSEAFS.

A remark on this clonotype: A much larger clone differs from this one at a single base, so this may be a read error. The chain joins TRBV4-2 to TRBJ2-1, with 8 bases matching TRBD2. Per germline, CDR1 LGHNA and CDR2 YNFKEQ. CDR3 length equals 17 residues. This chain's CDR3 is CASSQDLPAGDYNKQFF. The CDR3 DNA is TGTGCCAGCAGCCAAGACCTACCAGCGGGGGACTACAATAAGCAGTTCTTC.

The V gene is TRBV20-1, the J gene TRBJ2-3; 11 bases are shared with TRBD1. The germline gives CDR1 DFQATT, CDR2 SNEGSKA (reference sequence). J gave up 6 bases and V 6 bases, and 17 bases lay outside the gene matches. The CDR3 sequence is 17 residues long. The CDR3 DNA reads as TGCAGTGCCTCCCGGGACAGGGGGGAAAACTACCTGGATACGCAGTATTTT. This gives the protein CSASRDRGENYLDTQYF.

The sample holds many counts of this clonotype. The chain combines TRBV5-1 with TRBJ2-1, with 7 bases aligning to TRBD1. Looked up from germline, CDR1 is SGHRS and CDR2 is YFSETQ. The CDR3 totals 14 residues. The V and J ends lost 0 bases and 7 bases, in that order; junction bases with no gene match: 4. This CDR3 is CASSLVAGGNEQFF. The DNA of the CDR3 is TGCGCCAGCAGCTTGGTGGCAGGGGGTAATGAGCAGTTCTTC.

This chain connects TRBV3-1 to TRBJ2-4; D unresolved. The length of the CDR3 is 17 residues. Germline assignment: CDR1 LGHDT and CDR2 YNNKEL (reference sequence). The germline V and J ends were trimmed by 4 bases and 0 bases, with 16 bases remaining between them. Here the CDR3 DNA reads TGTGCCAGCAGCCCTAGACGAGGTGGTCTAGCCAAAAACATTCAGTACTTC. It is translated as CASSPRRGGLAKNIQYF.

This clonotype has just a few counts. The rearrangement uses TRBV20-1 and TRBJ2-3, with TRBD2 identical over 10 bases. The CDR3 sequence is 16 residues long. V dropped 2 bases and J dropped 0; count of bases not matched to a gene: 5. The germline V gene encodes CDR1 DFQATT and CDR2 SNEGSKA (reference sequence). CDR3 sequence: CSARLAGDRSTDTQYF. CDR3 sequence (DNA): TGCAGTGCTAGACTAGCGGGAGACCGTAGCACAGATACGCAGTATTTT.

This clonotype was seen many times. The chain couples TRBV12-3 or TRBV12-4 to TRBJ1-1; 9 bases fit TRBD1. CDR3 length: 16 amino acids. Trimming at V came to 1 base and at J to 5 bases, leaving 8 bases not matched to a gene. For the CDR3, the DNA is TGTGCCAGCAGTTTAGGTCCGGGACAGGGTAGGACTGAAGCTTTCTTT. Residues: CASSLGPGQGRTEAFF.

This clonotype was seen at least ten times. The CDR3 bases are TGTGCCAGCAGCTTAGCGAAGGGTACTGAAGCTTTCTTT. Amino acids: CASSLAKGTEAFF. The chain carries TRBV7-2 and TRBJ1-1; no definite D call. Germline V gene data show CDR1 as SGHTA and CDR2 as FQGNSA. The CDR3 loop spans 13 amino acids. Trimming took 0 bases from V and 5 from J, leaving 7 bases between them.

The chain recombines TRBV6-5 with TRBJ1-2; D possibly corresponds to TRBD1 (5 bases). CDR3 length: 13 amino acids. V was clipped by 2 bases and J by 4 bases, with 8 bases between them. CDR1 is MNHEY and CDR2 is SVGAGI in the germline V gene. The CDR3 DNA reads as TGTGCCAGCAGTTACGGGGGAACCTATGGCTACACCTTC. Translated: CASSYGGTYGYTF.

At least ten counts were recorded for this clonotype. This CDR3 reads CATSRGDRATIYF. CDR3 nucleotides: TGTGCCACCAGCAGAGGGGACCGGGCCACCATATATTTT. The J gene is TRBJ1-3, the V gene TRBV15, with D perhaps matching TRBD1 (5 bases). Germline lookup yields CDR1 LNHNV and CDR2 YYDKDF (reference sequence). The germline V and J ends were trimmed by 1 base and 9 bases, with 10 bases remaining between them. This CDR3 contains 13 residues.

CDR3 coding DNA: TGTGCCAGCAGCGTGGACGGAGTTAGCACAGATACGCAGTATTTT. Its translation: CASSVDGVSTDTQYF. The chain combines TRBV5-4 with TRBJ2-3, with no clear D. Per germline, CDR1 SGHNT and CDR2 YYREEE (reference sequence). The CDR3 sequence is 15 residues long. V was shortened by 4 bases and J by 0 bases, with 12 bases between the two germline ends.

As DNA, the CDR3 is TGTGCCAGCAGTTACCGAGGACTAGCGGGACGCACAGATACGCAGTATTTT. This sequence encodes CASSYRGLAGRTDTQYF. The chain uses TRBV6-5 and TRBJ2-3, with 12 bases identical to TRBD2. With V trimmed by 2 bases and J by 1 base, 4 bases remained unmatched. This CDR3 contains 17 residues. Germline V gives CDR1 MNHEY, CDR2 SVGAGI.

The chain uses TRBV7-6 and TRBJ2-3, with 9 bases fitting TRBD1. CDR1 and CDR2 from the germline V gene are SGHVS and FNYEAQ. V was clipped by 5 bases and J by 4 bases; unmatched bases: 4. The CDR3 length is 14 residues. The CDR3 protein is CASSRGQGADTQYF. CDR3 nucleotides: TGTGCCAGCAGCCGGGGACAGGGCGCAGATACGCAGTATTTT.

V and J are TRBV7-9 and TRBJ1-1; no clear D. CDR3 size: 15 residues. Between the trimmed V and J ends, which lost 1 base and 2 bases, there was a span of 11 bases. CDR1 is SEHNR, CDR2 FQNEAQ, per germline (reference sequence). The CDR3 nucleotides read TGTGCCAGCAGCTTAGTGGGTTTCCGTAACACTGAAGCTTTCTTT. This codes for CASSLVGFRNTEAFF.

This clonotype was observed many times. This sequence joins TRBV2 and TRBJ2-1; D is perhaps TRBD2 (5 bases). This CDR3 contains 15 residues. The ends were cut back, 7 bases at V and 12 bases at J, with 25 bases in the middle. Germline-derived CDR1 and CDR2 are SNHLY and FYNNEI. The CDR3 loop reads CASTTGLTGKGGQFF. The CDR3 DNA reads TGTGCCAGCACAACTGGACTGACGGGGAAGGGCGGGCAGTTCTTC. The full variable domain, its missing parts supplied by reference TRBV2 and TRBJ2-1, is EPEVTQTPSHQVTQMGQEVILRCVPISNHLYFYWYRQILGQKVEFLVSFYNNEISEKSEIFDDQFSVERPDGSNFTLKIRSTKLEDSAMYFCASTTGLTGKGGQFFGPGTRLTVL.

This chain connects TRBV7-2 to TRBJ2-3; weak D call: TRBD2 (6 bases). Trimming pared 1 base from V and 6 bases from J, leaving 14 bases between. Germline lookup yields CDR1 SGHTA and CDR2 FQGNSA. The CDR3 is 15 amino acids. The CDR3 DNA reads as TGTGCCAGCAGCTTAGGCGTCGGGAGTTTGGATACGCAGTATTTT. Translating gives CASSLGVGSLDTQYF.

This clonotype was observed many times. The rearrangement uses TRBV20-1 and TRBJ2-2; D is possibly TRBD1 (6 bases). Germline V gives CDR1 DFQATT, CDR2 SNEGSKA (reference sequence). The CDR3 has 14 amino acids. Deletions cut 5 bases from V and 5 bases from J, with 15 bases between. In DNA, the CDR3 is TGCAGTGCTTCACGGGACACGGGGACCGGGGAGCTGTTTTTT. It is translated as CSASRDTGTGELFF.

The chain combines TRBV7-6 with TRBJ2-1, with D perhaps matching TRBD1 (6 bases). CDR3 size: 16 residues. Germline values: CDR1 SGHVS, CDR2 FNYEAQ. V lost 5 bases to trimming and J lost 2 bases, with 16 bases between them. The CDR3 DNA reads as TGTGCCAGCAGCCCCCAAACAGGGCTCACCTACAATGAGCAGTTCTTC. It is translated as CASSPQTGLTYNEQFF.

This clonotype was detected a few times. The rearrangement joins TRBV7-8 to TRBJ1-3; D unclear. The CDR3 runs to 15 residues. Germline CDR1 and CDR2: SGHVS and FQNEAQ. V dropped 5 bases and J dropped 0 bases, with 11 bases sitting between them. CDR3: CASSLSVNSGNTIYF. The CDR3 nucleotides read TGTGCCAGCAGCCTTTCAGTAAACTCTGGAAACACCATATATTTT.